The clone carrying this T cell receptor (beta chain) was recorded only once. The sample originates from a study of cytomegalovirus exposure and HLA in healthy donors. The PCR used 60 Vbeta and 13 Jbeta primers. Here immunoSEQ multiplex PCR was the method, and the copy in TCRdb shows in-frame clones only, minus some. The sample lists some 92,000 clones; approximately 80% were seen once. V shed 4 bases, J shed 6 bases, and the junction held 4 bases outside the gene matches. The V gene's germline CDR1 is WNHNN and CDR2 SYGVQD (reference sequence). CDR3 size: 14 residues. This TCR derives from a man between 25 and 39 years old in good health and CMV-seronegative. Sequencing was carried out using PBMCs. This chain links TRBV10-1 with TRBJ2-1; 9 nucleotides align to TRBD2. CDR3 region: CASSAVAGVNEQFF. DNA of the CDR3: TGCGCCAGCAGTGCGGTAGCGGGGGTCAATGAGCAGTTCTTC.